The 4 T cell receptor beta chains listed next were all sequenced from one sample in a study of blood T cell repertoires in COVID-19. Sequencing was performed with immunoSEQ multiplex PCR; in TCRdb, only in-frame clones are kept and a portion is missing. The table has approximately 61,000 clones, 65% to 85% seen once. The sequenced sample was peripheral blood. The receptors derive from a woman aged 70-85 years with acute or convalescent COVID-19.

The chain uses TRBV28 and TRBJ2-7, with D maybe TRBD1 (5 bases). The V end lost 10 bases, the J end lost 0 bases, and 16 bases lay between the germline ends. Germline V lookup: CDR1 MDHEN, CDR2 SYDVKM. The CDR3 totals 14 residues. The CDR3 loop reads CATQVQALSYEQYF. CDR3 coding DNA: TGTGCCACTCAAGTACAGGCCCTCTCCTACGAGCAGTACTTC.

This clone was seen only a few times. The chain is built from TRBV2 and TRBJ1-4; 8 bases fit TRBD1. Looked up from germline, CDR1 is SNHLY and CDR2 is FYNNEI. The CDR3 sequence is 15 residues long. The junction had 11 bases not matched to a gene; V was cut back by 6 bases and J by 8 bases. The CDR3 DNA reads TGTGCCAGCAGATTTAATGACAGGGGCGGAGAAAAACTGTTTTTT. It codes for CASRFNDRGGEKLFF.

The CDR3 DNA reads as TGTGCCAGCAGCCCCAGCGGGGCCGGGACCCAGTACTTC. It yields the protein CASSPSGAGTQYF. The chain couples TRBV5-6 to TRBJ2-5; 7 bases line up with TRBD2. The J segment lost 7 bases and the V segment lost 4 bases, leaving 7 bases of the junction unmatched. The CDR3 length is 13 residues. Germline V gene sequence: CDR1 SGHDT, CDR2 YYEEEE.

The J gene is TRBJ1-1, the V gene TRBV6-5; 9 bases are a match to TRBD1. This CDR3 is built from 14 residues. Germline V CDR1 and CDR2: MNHEY, SVGAGI. V shed 8 bases, J shed 3 bases, and the junction held 7 bases outside the gene matches. CDR3 in amino acids: CASGGTGIDTEAFF. As DNA, the CDR3 is TGTGCCAGCGGGGGGACAGGGATAGACACTGAAGCTTTCTTT.